Below, 2 T cell receptor beta chains from the same sample are listed, as sequenced in a study of vaccination effects on CD4 cells after COVID-19. CD4+ T cells were isolated after around 9 days of culture. Participants were given two doses of BNT162b2 or mRNA-1273 vaccine. The antigens these receptors bind are not known. Produced via immunoSEQ multiplex PCR; TCRdb's table is partial and in-frame only. The sample lists 72,000 or so clones; around two thirds were seen once. The sample was CD4+ T cells from PBMCs cultured without peptide, taken after COVID-19 vaccination. The receptors were sampled from a human donor who received a COVID-19 vaccine.

The rearrangement links TRBV5-1 to TRBJ1-6; 10 bases fit TRBD1. From germline, CDR1 is SGHRS and CDR2 YFSETQ. CDR3 length: 15 residues. The V gene end was trimmed by 2 bases and the J gene end by 10 bases; junction bases not matched to a gene: 6. CDR3 nucleotide sequence: TGCGCCAGCAGCTTCGGGGGACAGGGGAGCTCACCCCTCCACTTT. It encodes CASSFGGQGSSPLHF.

This clone was counted a single time. The V call is TRBV7-9, the J call TRBJ2-5; D is perhaps TRBD1 (5 bases). V was clipped by 0 bases and J by 5 bases, with 7 bases between them. There are 13 residues in the CDR3. Germline loops: CDR1 SEHNR, CDR2 FQNEAQ (reference sequence). In DNA form, the CDR3 reads TGTGCCAGCAGCTTAGCAGGGGTGGAGACCCAGTACTTC. Translation gives CASSLAGVETQYF.